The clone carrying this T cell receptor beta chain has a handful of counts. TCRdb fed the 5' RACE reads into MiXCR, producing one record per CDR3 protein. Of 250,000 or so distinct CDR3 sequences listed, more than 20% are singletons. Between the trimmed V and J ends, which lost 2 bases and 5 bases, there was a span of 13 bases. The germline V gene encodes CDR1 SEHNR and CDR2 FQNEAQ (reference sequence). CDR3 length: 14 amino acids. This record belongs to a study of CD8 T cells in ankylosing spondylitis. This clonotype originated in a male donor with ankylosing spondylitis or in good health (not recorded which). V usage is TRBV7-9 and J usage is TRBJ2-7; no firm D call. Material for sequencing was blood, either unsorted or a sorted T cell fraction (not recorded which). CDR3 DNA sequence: TGTGCCAGCAGCTTACTCCCCCCTAGGCACGAGCAGTACTTC. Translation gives CASSLLPPRHEQYF.